The 4 T cell receptor beta chains reported below all come from one sample, sequenced in a study of blood T cells in healthy people across ages. The use of a sample-barcoded 5' primer and a J-beta primer mix characterized a second PCR of about 7 to 12 cycles. TCRdb re-analysed the 5' RACE reads in MiXCR, keeping a single row per CDR3 protein. The repertoire holds about 1,500,000 distinct CDR3 sequences, with about 43% as singletons. The source material was blood. The receptors here all came from a woman younger than 30 in good health.

This chain uses TRBV12-3 or TRBV12-4 with TRBJ1-2; 12 bases line up with TRBD1. The CDR3 has 13 residues. Unmatched junction bases numbered 10, after V lost 7 bases and J lost 13 bases. The CDR3 DNA is TGTGCCAGCACCAACCGGGACAGGGGGCTCGTCACCTTC. Its protein product is CASTNRDRGLVTF.

This clonotype was counted a few times. The genes are TRBV20-1 and TRBJ1-6; 10 positions agree with TRBD1. J was trimmed by 13 bases and V by 1 base; bases with no gene match: 10. CDR1 is DFQATT and CDR2 is SNEGSKA in the germline V gene (reference sequence). The CDR3 is 15 amino acids. CDR3 DNA: TGCAGTGCTAGAGTAGCGGGACAGGGGAGTTCGCCCCTCCACTTT. It translates to CSARVAGQGSSPLHF.

Here the CDR3 DNA reads TGCGCCAGCAGCTTGGGGGGCGAGGCCTCCTACAATGAGCAGTTCTTC. Amino acid sequence: CASSLGGEASYNEQFF. The J gene is TRBJ2-1, the V gene TRBV5-1, with D perhaps TRBD1 (5 bases). This CDR3 has 16 amino acids. Trimming removed 0 bases from V and 0 bases from J, with 10 bases in between. CDR1 is SGHRS, CDR2 YFSETQ, per germline.

The V gene is TRBV6-5, the J gene TRBJ2-1, with 10 bases lining up with TRBD1. The ends lost 6 bases at V and 3 bases at J; junction bases unmatched: 5. This CDR3 spans 15 amino acids. Germline V gives CDR1 MNHEY, CDR2 SVGAGI. The CDR3 DNA reads as TGTGCCAGCAGGGAGGGACAGGGGATCTACAATGAGCAGTTCTTC. Translation: CASREGQGIYNEQFF.